Following are 30 T cell receptor beta chains from one sample sequenced in a study of beta chain features in type 1 diabetes. Points from the study as a whole: Type 1 diabetes patients showed a moderate but significant shortening of TCRB CDR3s in all four CD4+ subsets.

Sequenced material consisted of expressed TCRB transcripts (all of the isolated RNA was reverse transcribed). Profiling relied on immunoSEQ multiplex PCR, and the TCRdb table lists in-frame clones only, not all of them. Of about 640,000 clones listed, 9.5% to 15% are singletons. These receptors' antigens are unknown. The specimen was naive CD4+ T cells from blood. The receptors come from a man aged 30 to 39 with type 1 diabetes.

The chain couples TRBV10-3 to TRBJ2-1; TRBD2 matches at 10 bases. The junction had 1 base not matched to a gene; V was cut back by 2 bases and J by 0 bases. The length of the CDR3 is 16 residues. The germline gives CDR1 ENHRY, CDR2 SYGVKD. The CDR3 sequence: CAISEASGGSYNEQFF. The CDR3 nucleotides are TGTGCCATCAGTGAGGCTAGCGGGGGCTCCTACAATGAGCAGTTCTTC.

The V call is TRBV2, the J call TRBJ2-5; D perhaps matches TRBD2 (6 bases). With 2 bases removed from V and 4 bases from J, the gap between germline ends came to 11 bases. Germline CDR1 SNHLY, CDR2 FYNNEI. There are 14 residues in the CDR3. CDR3 sequence: CASSERAGSETQYF. Written as DNA, the CDR3 is TGTGCCAGCAGTGAACGGGCGGGGTCAGAGACCCAGTACTTC.

The gene calls are TRBV7-6 and TRBJ2-7, with TRBD1 matching over 9 bases. V shed 4 bases, J shed 5 bases, and the junction held 9 bases outside the gene matches. The CDR3 has 15 residues. Germline V gene data show CDR1 as SGHVS and CDR2 as FNYEAQ. The CDR3 loop reads CASSSSRTGDHEQYF. DNA for the CDR3: TGTGCCAGCAGCTCCTCCCGGACAGGGGACCACGAGCAGTACTTC.

This clone showed up just a few times. The chain recombines TRBV30 with TRBJ2-7, with D perhaps TRBD1 (6 bases). Germline loops: CDR1 GTSNPN, CDR2 SVGIG (reference sequence). CDR3 length equals 16 residues. V was clipped by 2 bases and J by 0 bases, with 17 bases between them. This chain's CDR3 is CAWSSPGHQLSYEQYF. CDR3 DNA: TGTGCCTGGAGTTCCCCGGGACATCAGCTCTCCTACGAGCAGTACTTC.

The CDR3 region has the DNA TGTGCCAGCAGTGAACAGGGGATCTATGGCTACACCTTC. This sequence encodes CASSEQGIYGYTF. The chain joins TRBV6-1 to TRBJ1-2; D possibly corresponds to TRBD1 (6 bases). Trimming took 2 bases from V and 4 from J, leaving 8 bases between them. Germline V gene data show CDR1 as MNHNS and CDR2 as SASEGT. CDR3 length: 13 amino acids.

This clone was found a few times. J is TRBJ2-1 and V is TRBV10-3; TRBD1 matches at 7 bases. Per germline, CDR1 ENHRY and CDR2 SYGVKD. Trimming removed 7 bases from V and 3 bases from J; junction bases left unmatched: 12. The CDR3 runs 16 residues. This CDR3 reads CAITRDRVGNYNEQFF. In nucleotides, the CDR3 is TGTGCCATCACCCGAGACAGGGTCGGTAACTACAATGAGCAGTTCTTC.

The chain joins TRBV5-4 to TRBJ2-5; D is perhaps TRBD1 (5 bases). The CDR3 runs 14 residues. Germline V gives CDR1 SGHNT, CDR2 YYREEE (reference sequence). Trimming took off 5 bases at V and 4 bases at J, with 15 bases between the two ends. In nucleotides, the CDR3 is TGTGCCAGCAGGCCCGAGGTGGGGCCAGAGACCCAGTACTTC. It translates to CASRPEVGPETQYF. The full variable domain, rest sourced from reference TRBV5-4 and TRBJ2-5, is ETGVTQSPTHLIKTRGQQVTLRCSSQSGHNTVSWYQQALGQGPQFIFQYYREEENGRGNFPPRFSGLQFPNYSSELNVNALELDDSALYLCASRPEVGPETQYFGPGTRLLVL.

Many counts were recorded for this clone. The V gene is TRBV6-4, the J gene TRBJ2-1; TRBD1 might be the D (5 bases). V was clipped by 5 bases and J by 4 bases, with 9 bases between them. The CDR3 length is 13 residues. Germline lookup yields CDR1 MRHNA and CDR2 SNTAGT. The CDR3 reads CASSQGPYNEQFF. The CDR3 DNA reads TGTGCCAGCAGTCAGGGCCCTTACAATGAGCAGTTCTTC.

J is TRBJ1-4 and V is TRBV6-5, with D hard to call. V was clipped by 2 bases and J by 12 bases, with 16 bases between them. The germline V gene has CDR1 MNHEY and CDR2 SVGAGI. The CDR3 covers 14 residues. The CDR3 is CASSYVSLDGELFF. The CDR3 DNA reads as TGTGCCAGCAGTTACGTATCTCTCGACGGGGAACTGTTTTTT.

The chain has TRBV6-6 and TRBJ1-4; a possible D gene is TRBD1 (5 bases). This CDR3 has 13 residues. Germline CDR1 and CDR2: MNHNY and SVGAGI (reference sequence). The V and J ends lost 6 bases and 8 bases respectively, with 13 bases between them. Here the CDR3 DNA reads TGTGCCAGCAGCCAGGGAGTTTACGAAAAACTGTTTTTT. Encoded protein: CASSQGVYEKLFF.

This clone was recorded a few times. The chain links TRBV7-2 to TRBJ2-1; 11 nucleotides align to TRBD1. The CDR3 contains 15 residues. Germline CDR1 and CDR2: SGHTA and FQGNSA. V lost 11 bases and J lost 7; bases outside the gene matches: 13. The CDR3 is CAVSLRTGGGNEQFF. The CDR3 DNA is TGTGCCGTATCCCTCCGGACAGGGGGCGGGAATGAGCAGTTCTTC. The whole variable domain, remainder taken from reference TRBV7-2 and TRBJ2-1, is GAGVSQSPSNKVTEKGKDVELRCDPISGHTALYWYRQSLGQGLEFLIYFQGNSAPDKSGLPSDRFSAERTGGSVSTLTIQRTQQEDSAVYLCAVSLRTGGGNEQFFGPGTRLTVL.

This clone has a handful of counts. V is TRBV2 and J is TRBJ2-1, with a possible D match to TRBD1 (6 bases). V lost 2 bases, J lost 2 bases, and 7 bases lay in between. Per the germline V gene, CDR1 is SNHLY and CDR2 is FYNNEI. This CDR3 comprises 14 residues. CDR3 coding DNA: TGTGCCAGCAGTGAAACAGGGCCCTACAATGAGCAGTTCTTC. This encodes CASSETGPYNEQFF.

This clone was observed a few times. The chain uses TRBV9 and TRBJ2-3; weak D call: TRBD1 (5 bases). V dropped 0 bases and J dropped 4 bases, with 9 bases sitting between them. This CDR3 region has 14 residues. The germline V gene encodes CDR1 SGDLS and CDR2 YYNGEE. This chain's CDR3 is CASSVGLGADTQYF. CDR3 in DNA: TGTGCCAGCAGCGTAGGGCTAGGGGCAGATACGCAGTATTTT.

This clone appeared a few times. The chain carries TRBV15 and TRBJ1-6, with TRBD1 matching over 9 bases. V was pared by 4 bases and J by 7 bases, with 11 bases of the junction left unmatched. The CDR3 covers 17 residues. Germline V CDR1 and CDR2: LNHNV, YYDKDF (reference sequence). The CDR3 protein is CATSMTGTGMHNSPLHF. CDR3 coding DNA: TGTGCCACCAGCATGACCGGGACAGGGATGCACAATTCACCCCTCCACTTT.

This clone was detected only a few times. The chain recombines TRBV7-6 with TRBJ2-7; TRBD2 might be the D (6 bases). In germline, CDR1 is SGHVS, CDR2 FNYEAQ. Trimming removed 2 bases at V and 4 bases at J, with 12 bases between. The CDR3 consists of 14 residues. The CDR3 region is CASSLTSSPYEQYF. CDR3 nucleotide sequence: TGTGCCAGCAGCTTAACTAGCTCCCCTTACGAGCAGTACTTC.

This rearrangement joins TRBV25-1 to TRBJ1-1; D is ambiguous. This CDR3 has 12 amino acids. V lost 7 bases and J 0 bases, leaving 6 bases between the germline ends. Germline CDR1 MGHDK, CDR2 SYGVNS. CDR3 in DNA: TGTGCCAGCACCCGCGTGAACACTGAAGCTTTCTTT. Translated, it gives CASTRVNTEAFF.

This sequence joins TRBV7-9 and TRBJ2-2, with 8 bases identical to TRBD1. Germline CDR1 is SEHNR and CDR2 is FQNEAQ (reference sequence). There are 18 residues in the CDR3. V trimming: 4 bases; J trimming: 0 bases; junction bases outside the gene matches: 10. CDR3 residues: CASSSDVTGGTNTGELFF. CDR3 sequence (DNA): TGTGCCAGCAGCTCCGACGTAACAGGGGGGACGAACACCGGGGAGCTGTTTTTT. The full variable domain, in which reference TRBV7-9 and TRBJ2-2 provide the parts outside the CDR3, is DTGVSQNPRHKITKRGQNVTFRCDPISEHNRLYWYRQTLGQGPEFLTYFQNEAQLEKSRLLSDRFSAERPKGSFSTLEIQRTEQGDSAMYLCASSSDVTGGTNTGELFFGEGSRLTVL.

This clone has more than one count but fewer than ten. The chain uses TRBV5-1 and TRBJ1-6, with no clear D. CDR1 is SGHRS, CDR2 YFSETQ, per germline. The CDR3 has 13 amino acids. The germline V and J ends were trimmed by 0 bases and 8 bases, with 6 bases remaining between them. CDR3 residues: CASSLDGDSPLHF. The CDR3 coding sequence is TGCGCCAGCAGCTTGGATGGAGATTCACCCCTCCACTTT.

This chain uses TRBV19 with TRBJ2-5; 7 positions match TRBD2. Germline-derived CDR1 and CDR2 are LNHDA and SQIVND (reference sequence). The trim removed 0 bases at V and 6 bases at J, leaving 7 bases unmatched. The CDR3 length is 15 residues. The chain's CDR3 is CASSIDPAGSQTQYF. The CDR3 DNA follows: TGTGCCAGTAGTATAGATCCAGCGGGGAGCCAGACCCAGTACTTC. The variable domain in full, completed from reference TRBV19 and TRBJ2-5, reads DGGITQSPKYLFRKEGQNVTLSCEQNLNHDAMYWYRQDPGQGLRLIYYSQIVNDFQKGDIAEGYSVSREKKESFPLTVTSAQKNPTAFYLCASSIDPAGSQTQYFGPGTRLLVL.

The V gene is TRBV10-3, the J gene TRBJ2-1; possibly TRBD1 for D (5 bases). Germline V gene data show CDR1 as ENHRY and CDR2 as SYGVKD. The CDR3 contains 14 residues. The ends were cut back, 0 bases at V and 14 bases at J, with 17 bases in the middle. The CDR3 loop is CAISESAGPNLEFF. The CDR3, as DNA: TGTGCCATCAGTGAGTCCGCAGGGCCAAACTTGGAGTTCTTC.

This chain links TRBV14 with TRBJ1-2; possibly TRBD1 for D (5 bases). Germline V gene sequence: CDR1 SGHDN, CDR2 FVKESK. This CDR3 is 16 amino acids long. The V gene lost 1 base and the J gene lost 0 bases, with 12 bases spanning the gap. CDR3 in DNA: TGTGCCAGCAGCCAAGGGTGGGGCCGAGCTAACTATGGCTACACCTTC. Translating gives CASSQGWGRANYGYTF.

This clone was found a few times. The rearrangement uses TRBV19 and TRBJ2-7; D ambiguous. This CDR3 region has 13 residues. V was shortened by 5 bases and J by 5 bases, with 13 bases between the two germline ends. Germline CDR1 is LNHDA and CDR2 is SQIVND (reference sequence). In nucleotides, the CDR3 is TGTGCCAGTAGTGCCTTCGAGGTGGACGAGCAGTACTTC. This sequence encodes CASSAFEVDEQYF. Together with reference TRBV19 and TRBJ2-7, the CDR3 gives the full variable domain: DGGITQSPKYLFRKEGQNVTLSCEQNLNHDAMYWYRQDPGQGLRLIYYSQIVNDFQKGDIAEGYSVSREKKESFPLTVTSAQKNPTAFYLCASSAFEVDEQYFGPGTRLTVT.

There are a few counts of this clone. This rearrangement joins TRBV6-5 to TRBJ2-7, with D hard to call. This CDR3 spans 13 amino acids. The V end lost 6 bases, the J end lost 13 bases, and 22 bases lay between the germline ends. Germline loops: CDR1 MNHEY, CDR2 SVGAGI. The CDR3 nucleotides read TGTGCCAGCAGAACTGCCGGCCCCGCGGCGCTCTACTTC. Amino acid sequence: CASRTAGPAALYF.

The sample holds a few counts of this clone. The chain joins TRBV25-1 to TRBJ1-6; 7 bases match TRBD1. This CDR3 has 15 amino acids. Trimming cost V 3 bases and J 9 bases; bases outside gene matches: 8. Per the germline V gene, CDR1 is MGHDK and CDR2 is SYGVNS. The CDR3 sequence is CASSDLQGPSSPLHF. For the CDR3, the DNA is TGTGCCAGCAGTGACTTACAGGGGCCAAGTTCACCCCTCCACTTT.

The V and J genes are TRBV4-3 and TRBJ2-3, with 7 bases that match TRBD1. From germline, CDR1 is LGHNA and CDR2 YSLEER. The CDR3 totals 16 residues. Unmatched junction bases numbered 6, after V lost 2 bases and J lost 1 base. This chain's CDR3 is CASSQRGPPGTDTQYF. As DNA, the CDR3 is TGCGCCAGCAGCCAAAGGGGGCCTCCGGGCACAGATACGCAGTATTTT.

This clone was counted between two and nine times. The V call is TRBV5-4, the J call TRBJ2-2, with D hard to call. Trimming shortened V by 1 base and J by 3 bases, and 7 bases separated the two germline ends. Germline CDR1 and CDR2: SGHNT and YYREEE (reference sequence). The CDR3 consists of 14 residues. CDR3 nucleotides: TGTGCCAGCAGCTTGTCGCTTGACACCGGGGAGCTGTTTTTT. Translation gives CASSLSLDTGELFF. Filled out from reference TRBV5-4 and TRBJ2-2, the complete variable domain reads ETGVTQSPTHLIKTRGQQVTLRCSSQSGHNTVSWYQQALGQGPQFIFQYYREEENGRGNFPPRFSGLQFPNYSSELNVNALELDDSALYLCASSLSLDTGELFFGEGSRLTVL.

The V call is TRBV5-4, the J call TRBJ1-1; D is uncertain. V lost 5 bases to trimming and J lost 0 bases, with 14 bases between them. Germline V gives CDR1 SGHNT, CDR2 YYREEE (reference sequence). The CDR3 totals 15 residues. The CDR3 DNA follows: TGTGCCAGCAGTGGCCCCCCGGGGATGAACACTGAAGCTTTCTTT. This translates into CASSGPPGMNTEAFF. Full variable domain (rest looked up from reference TRBV5-4 and TRBJ1-1): ETGVTQSPTHLIKTRGQQVTLRCSSQSGHNTVSWYQQALGQGPQFIFQYYREEENGRGNFPPRFSGLQFPNYSSELNVNALELDDSALYLCASSGPPGMNTEAFFGQGTRLTVV.

CDR3 loop: CASSLAMGEQYF. The CDR3 nucleotides are TGTGCCAGCAGCTTGGCCATGGGAGAGCAGTACTTC. V and J are TRBV5-6 and TRBJ2-7; D is ambiguous. The CDR3 has 12 residues. V shed 0 bases and J shed 7 bases, with 8 bases lying between them. Germline CDR1 is SGHDT and CDR2 is YYEEEE.

A few counts support this clone. V gene TRBV7-6 combines with J gene TRBJ1-5; TRBD1 might be the D (5 bases). The V end lost 5 bases, the J end lost 4 bases, and 15 bases lay between the germline ends. Germline V CDR1 and CDR2: SGHVS, FNYEAQ. This CDR3 is built from 15 residues. The CDR3 loop reads CASSPGLSSNQPQHF. The CDR3 coding sequence is TGTGCCAGCAGCCCGGGACTTAGTAGTAATCAGCCCCAGCATTTT.

The V gene is TRBV6-6, the J gene TRBJ1-2; 7 bases agree with TRBD1. The ends lost 8 bases at V and 4 bases at J; junction bases unmatched: 10. The CDR3 contains 14 residues. The germline CDR1 and CDR2 sequences are MNHNY and SVGAGI (reference sequence). The CDR3 loop is CASRTTGKGYGYTF. The CDR3 nucleotides are TGTGCCAGCCGTACGACAGGGAAAGGCTATGGCTACACCTTC.